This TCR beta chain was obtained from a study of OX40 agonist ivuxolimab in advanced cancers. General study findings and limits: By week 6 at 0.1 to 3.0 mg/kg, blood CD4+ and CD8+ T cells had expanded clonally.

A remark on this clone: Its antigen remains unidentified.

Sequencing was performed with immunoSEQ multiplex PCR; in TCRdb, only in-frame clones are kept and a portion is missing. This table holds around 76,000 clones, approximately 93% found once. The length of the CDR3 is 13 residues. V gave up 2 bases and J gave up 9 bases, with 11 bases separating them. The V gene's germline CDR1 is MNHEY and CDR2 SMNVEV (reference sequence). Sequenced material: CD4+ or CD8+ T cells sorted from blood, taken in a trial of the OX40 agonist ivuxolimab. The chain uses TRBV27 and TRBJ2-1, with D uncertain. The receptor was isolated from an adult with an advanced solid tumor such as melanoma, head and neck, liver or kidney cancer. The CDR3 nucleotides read TGTGCCAGCAGTTTAGGGCTAACCGCTGAGCAGTTCTTC. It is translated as CASSLGLTAEQFF.